This T cell receptor (beta chain) was recorded in a study of T cells in Graves' hyperthyroidism and ophthalmopathy (dated by TCRdb to the late 2010s). Background for the entire study: Peripheral blood was collected at initial diagnosis, before any treatment. To identify distinguishing TCR V-J signatures, a discovery cohort of around 98 patients was used, comprising some 45 with Graves' ophthalmopathy and 57 with stable Graves' hyperthyroidism. Prospective prediction of ophthalmopathy was tested in an independent validation cohort of fewer than 20 hyperthyroidism patients and some 17 patients who later progressed to ophthalmopathy. The approximately 100 discovery patients were divided at random into training and test sets in a 7:3 ratio. In addition, the study compared T-cell repertoires in thyroid tissue and in blood from a handful of Graves' hyperthyroidism patients. After sampling, hyperthyroidism patients received methimazole starting at 30 mg daily, and ophthalmopathy patients received high-dose intravenous methylprednisolone. The paper describes TCR Vbeta CDR3 sequencing of about 140 peripheral blood samples, made up of about 40 ophthalmopathy patients, 70 to 80 hyperthyroidism patients and 17 progressor patients. Overall study outcomes, separate from this receptor: During validation, the model predicted progression to ophthalmopathy a median of approximately 6.5 months ahead of onset, with more than 55% sensitivity and roughly 72% specificity. Most expanded thyroid clonotypes (frequency above 0.001) were also found in blood, which suggests that blood repertoires may mirror thyroid immune responses. No statistical method was used to set the sample size in advance, and investigators knew the group allocation. Ophthalmopathy was separated from stable hyperthyroidism by a 13 V-J signature model, with around 88% sensitivity and about 81% specificity obtained in cross-validation and 80%/75% obtained in testing.

This clonotype was seen at least ten times. Its antigen target is currently unknown. Nothing much larger sits one base from this clone, and base qualities are not available. The TCR beta CDR3 regions were amplified from the RNA transcripts. The TCR CDR3 was subjected to a first round of RT-PCR using the HTBI primer set and the Qiagen OneStep RT-PCR kit. A second multiplex PCR round built the libraries, followed by size selection and purification. Libraries were sequenced paired-end with 100 bp reads on an Illumina HiSeq2000. Per the authors' processing: Raw data were processed with SOAPnuke, discarding reads with adapters, uncalled bases, mean Phred below 15, or no exact constant-primer or identifier match. High-quality paired reads were merged with COPE v1.2.5, and unique nucleotide sequences were defined as clonotypes. MiTCR v1.1 was used to align clonotypes to the IMGT TRBV, TRBD and TRBJ reference segments. Only V-J combinations with frequency above 0.0001, covering about 99% of repertoires, were analysed. A TCS score was defined as the ratio of F50 (clonal expansion) to E x V (chaos), with BLOSUM62-based TCRdist applied between CDR3 peptides within each V-J. Welch's t-statistics and random forest reduced fewer than 550 V-J features to roughly 13, which were used in a naive Bayes classifier (R e1071). TCRdb itself trimmed the public reads at Q25 with fastp, ran MiXCR and retained productive beta chains. All rows with the same CDR3 protein become a single entry with the most common DNA and genes. The V and J calls, along with clone size, are taken from TCRdb and not from the paper's own processing. Within this sample are under 550,000 distinct CDR3 sequences, with about 13% of them counted one time only. The ten top clones hold less than 6.5% of the sample.

Stable Graves' hyperthyroidism was defined as the absence of progression to ophthalmopathy over 18 months of follow-up. Hyperthyroidism patients were newly diagnosed, with disease duration under 2 months, and aged 18 to 65 years. The study excluded patients with uncontrolled infections, other autoimmune diseases, pregnancy or lactation. Diagnoses relied on clinical symptoms, serum thyroxine and TRAb, thyroid ultrasound and orbital computed tomography. Ficoll-Paque density gradient centrifugation was used to isolate PBMCs from about 10 ml of fresh peripheral blood. Trizol reagent was used to extract total RNA, and RNA quality was then checked on an Agilent 2100 Bioanalyzer. From the germline V gene (reference sequence), CDR1 is MNHEY and CDR2 is SMNVEV. Ends trimmed: V by 3 bases, J by 5 bases; bases unmatched to a gene: 5. The CDR3 has 14 amino acids, counting the end cysteine and phenylalanine. The retained sequence is limited to the CDR3, 42 bases, with the frame set at the first base.

The sequence derives from a woman aged 18-35 years with Graves' hyperthyroidism. Specimen: blood. The sequence is built from TRBV27 and TRBJ1-1; 8 nucleotides in the junction match TRBD1. The CDR3 here reads CASSFRQGRTEAFF. The DNA is TGTGCCAGCAGTTTCCGACAGGGGAGGACTGAAGCTTTCTTT.